This is a list of T cell receptor beta chains from one sample in a study of blood T cells in healthy people across ages. TCRdb analysed the 5' RACE reads with MiXCR anew, one entry per CDR3 protein. Among 650,000 to 1,000,000 distinct CDR3 sequences listed, 35% to 40% were seen once. The sequencing input was blood. The receptors shown here come from a man in his late teens or twenties in good health. Both conserved end residues are trimmed from each CDR3. Each record gives: V gene, J gene, CDR3 protein.

v_gene: TRBV2; j_gene: TRBJ2-5; CDR3aa: ASTGTVQETQY
v_gene: TRBV6-6; j_gene: TRBJ1-2; CDR3aa: ASSYEGRGYGYT
v_gene: TRBV19; j_gene: TRBJ1-1; CDR3aa: ASSMSRARGFSAAF
v_gene: TRBV12-3/TRBV12-4; j_gene: TRBJ1-2; CDR3aa: ASSLEGFYGYT
v_gene: TRBV25-1; j_gene: TRBJ2-1; CDR3aa: ASSAGGGQF
v_gene: TRBV7-2; j_gene: TRBJ1-2; CDR3aa: ASSPDSFQPNYGYT
v_gene: TRBV30; j_gene: TRBJ2-1; CDR3aa: AWSVLRAGLDEQF
v_gene: TRBV6-2/TRBV6-3; j_gene: TRBJ2-3; CDR3aa: ASSDPPGTSTFFSTDTQY
v_gene: TRBV7-2; j_gene: TRBJ2-3; CDR3aa: ASSTDGLAGADTQY
v_gene: TRBV20-1; j_gene: TRBJ1-5; CDR3aa: SVAQADQPQH
v_gene: TRBV6-2/TRBV6-3; j_gene: TRBJ2-1; CDR3aa: ASNKPSGGSYNEQF
v_gene: TRBV27; j_gene: TRBJ1-5; CDR3aa: ASRRIGRNQPQH
v_gene: TRBV7-2; j_gene: TRBJ1-5; CDR3aa: ASSLGVAGNQPQH
v_gene: TRBV6-2/TRBV6-3; j_gene: TRBJ2-1; CDR3aa: ASSYAGWDEQF
v_gene: TRBV6-2/TRBV6-3; j_gene: TRBJ1-2; CDR3aa: ASSETGLNYGYT
v_gene: TRBV29-1; j_gene: TRBJ2-5; CDR3aa: SVVQQAQETQY
v_gene: TRBV3-1; j_gene: TRBJ1-2; CDR3aa: ASSQDYRGGGYT
v_gene: TRBV7-2; j_gene: TRBJ2-1; CDR3aa: ASGPSGGRRTYNEQF
v_gene: TRBV20-1; j_gene: TRBJ1-6; CDR3aa: SAKGRESYNSPLH
v_gene: TRBV12-3/TRBV12-4; j_gene: TRBJ2-3; CDR3aa: ASSLTHTDTQY
v_gene: TRBV7-2; j_gene: TRBJ2-5; CDR3aa: ASSFDRAETQY
v_gene: TRBV12-3/TRBV12-4; j_gene: TRBJ1-5; CDR3aa: ASSSGMGQPQH
v_gene: TRBV5-8; j_gene: NA; CDR3aa: ASNLDPAGAYEQY
v_gene: TRBV5-5; j_gene: TRBJ1-1; CDR3aa: ASSRGLGQGDTEAF
v_gene: TRBV10-3; j_gene: TRBJ1-4; CDR3aa: AISESFSRGREKLF
v_gene: TRBV7-2; j_gene: TRBJ2-3; CDR3aa: ASSGRLAAGTDTQY
v_gene: TRBV12-3/TRBV12-4; j_gene: TRBJ2-1; CDR3aa: ASSSEVGGLRGGQF
v_gene: TRBV20-1; j_gene: TRBJ2-3; CDR3aa: SARALWVEGTDTQY
v_gene: TRBV7-2; j_gene: NA; CDR3aa: ASSLGYSRYNEQY
v_gene: TRBV4-3; j_gene: TRBJ1-1; CDR3aa: ASSQDSVAQGGEAF
v_gene: TRBV7-9; j_gene: TRBJ1-4; CDR3aa: ASSLALISGATNEKLF
v_gene: TRBV27; j_gene: TRBJ2-2; CDR3aa: ASSLSTPRWLTGELF
v_gene: TRBV7-2; j_gene: TRBJ2-3; CDR3aa: ASSISGGAPDTQY
v_gene: TRBV7-6; j_gene: TRBJ1-6; CDR3aa: ASSFRQEKSPLH
v_gene: TRBV10-3; j_gene: TRBJ1-1; CDR3aa: AISPGTKNTEAF
v_gene: TRBV27; j_gene: TRBJ1-2; CDR3aa: ASSSTGEIYGYT
v_gene: TRBV19; j_gene: TRBJ2-3; CDR3aa: ASSMGTLELDTDTQY
v_gene: TRBV9; j_gene: TRBJ2-1; CDR3aa: ASSVSGGVEQF
v_gene: TRBV29-1; j_gene: TRBJ2-3; CDR3aa: SVAGYLLGDTQY
v_gene: TRBV9; j_gene: TRBJ1-1; CDR3aa: ASSVDGQGDTEAF
v_gene: TRBV12-3/TRBV12-4; j_gene: TRBJ2-7; CDR3aa: ASSSPPLRASYEQY
v_gene: TRBV20-1; j_gene: TRBJ2-1; CDR3aa: SARDRVGNNKQF
v_gene: TRBV6-5; j_gene: TRBJ2-3; CDR3aa: ASSYSFQGSTDTQY
v_gene: TRBV30; j_gene: NA; CDR3aa: AWSVAGYGEQY
v_gene: TRBV4-2; j_gene: TRBJ2-5; CDR3aa: ASSQAFQETQY
v_gene: TRBV4-1; j_gene: TRBJ1-2; CDR3aa: ASGPIPEDGYGYT
v_gene: TRBV9; j_gene: TRBJ2-1; CDR3aa: ASTAGHNEQF
v_gene: TRBV5-1; j_gene: TRBJ2-2; CDR3aa: ASSLASGVNTGELF
v_gene: TRBV2; j_gene: TRBJ1-1; CDR3aa: ASSEGRAEAF
v_gene: TRBV28; j_gene: TRBJ2-5; CDR3aa: ASSVTAQETQY
v_gene: TRBV5-5; j_gene: TRBJ1-5; CDR3aa: ASSLEAVSNQPQH
v_gene: TRBV4-3; j_gene: TRBJ2-5; CDR3aa: ASSQEGGTGGLDEQY
v_gene: TRBV4-3; j_gene: TRBJ1-2; CDR3aa: ASSQARGLGGYT
v_gene: TRBV24-1; j_gene: TRBJ2-2; CDR3aa: ATSETGIAGELF
v_gene: TRBV4-3; j_gene: TRBJ2-3; CDR3aa: ASSQDPGRSTDTQY
v_gene: TRBV5-5; j_gene: TRBJ1-1; CDR3aa: ASSVLAVNTEAF
v_gene: TRBV10-3; j_gene: TRBJ1-2; CDR3aa: AISATPRDRVGDGYT
v_gene: TRBV6-2/TRBV6-3; j_gene: TRBJ2-3; CDR3aa: ASGWTSGGTDTQY
v_gene: TRBV12-3/TRBV12-4; j_gene: TRBJ2-7; CDR3aa: ASSHDRESYEQY
v_gene: TRBV7-2; j_gene: TRBJ1-1; CDR3aa: ASSLEYREAF